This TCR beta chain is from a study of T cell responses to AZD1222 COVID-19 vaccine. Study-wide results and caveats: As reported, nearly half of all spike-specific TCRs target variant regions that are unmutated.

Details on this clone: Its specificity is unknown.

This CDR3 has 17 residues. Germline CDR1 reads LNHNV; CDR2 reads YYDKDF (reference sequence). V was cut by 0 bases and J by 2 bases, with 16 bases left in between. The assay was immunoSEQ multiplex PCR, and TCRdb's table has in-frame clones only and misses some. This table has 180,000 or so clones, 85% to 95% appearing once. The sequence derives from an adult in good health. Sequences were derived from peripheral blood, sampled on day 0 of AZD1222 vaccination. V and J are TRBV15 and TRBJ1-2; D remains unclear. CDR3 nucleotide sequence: TGTGCCACCAGCAGAGATCGCTGGTCAGCCTCCAACTATGGCTACACCTTC. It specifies CATSRDRWSASNYGYTF. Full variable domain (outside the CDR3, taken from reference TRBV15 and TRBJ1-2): DAMVIQNPRYQVTQFGKPVTLSCSQTLNHNVMYWYQQKSSQAPKLLFHYYDKDFNNEADTPDNFQSRRPNTSFCFLDIRSPGLGDTAMYLCATSRDRWSASNYGYTFGSGTRLTVV.